This T cell receptor (beta chain) originates from a study of regulatory T cells in long-lasting Graves disease. Losses at the gene ends were 1 base for V and 2 bases for J; bases not matched to a gene: 11. Germline loops: CDR1 LGHNA, CDR2 YNFKEQ. This CDR3 contains 19 residues. Time point defined: newly diagnosed GD, antithyroid drugs for less than 3 months. Generation of the TCR library employed RNA extracted from PBMCs. This clonotype was counted many times. Through Arm-PCR of CDR3 regions and iRepertoire HTBI primers, TCR beta libraries were built. TCRdb fed the multiplex PCR reads into MiXCR, producing one record per CDR3 protein. The sample carries approximately 400,000 distinct CDR3 sequences, 10% to 15% recorded once. These data were likewise used in another study, on T cells in Graves' hyperthyroidism and ophthalmopathy. That work contributes: TCR CDR3 regions were first amplified by RT-PCR with HTBI primers.

The specimen was peripheral blood mononuclear cells (PBMCs), collected at new diagnosis, from a patient treated with antithyroid drugs. This sequence originates from a woman aged 18-30 years with Graves disease. The rearrangement uses TRBV4-2 and TRBJ1-5; 10 nucleotides match TRBD1. The CDR3 spells CASSQVIPGQGIRNQPQHF. In DNA, the CDR3 is TGTGCCAGCAGCCAAGTTATTCCGGGACAGGGGATCCGCAATCAGCCCCAGCATTTT.